This TCR beta chain was sequenced for a study of shared clonotypes between healthy human individuals. This CDR3 spans 16 amino acids. V shed 3 bases, J shed 2 bases, and the junction held 7 bases outside the gene matches. Germline V gene lookup returns CDR1 KGHSH and CDR2 LQKENI. Study-wide points: The study found lower generation probabilities in non-shared clonotypes than in those shared by all four donors.

Genomic DNA per cell subset filled all wells of several immunoSEQ plates. Sequenced by immunoSEQ multiplex PCR; TCRdb stores in-frame clones only, minus some. The data contain 1.5 million to 2.5 million clones, about 95% of them singletons. As defined, naive CD8 cells were CD45RO-negative and positively selected for CCR7, with terminally differentiated effector memory CD45RA+ cells excluded. Comment on this clone: What it recognizes is unknown.

The gene calls are TRBV18 and TRBJ2-5; TRBD1 aligns across 9 bases. Sequencing was performed on naive CD8+ T cells sorted from blood. The sequence came from a man between 18 and 29 years old in good health. The CDR3 protein is CASSPPGTGLQETQYF. Here the CDR3 DNA reads TGTGCCAGCTCACCGCCTGGGACAGGGCTACAAGAGACCCAGTACTTC.